This T cell receptor (beta chain) was captured in a study of spatial heterogeneity in lung cancer. Study context: Alpha-chain sequences were consistently detected in smaller numbers than beta-chain sequences. Study-level results: One measure, the expanded intratumoral alpha and beta TCR count, tracked tumor mutation counts. The study found that ubiquitous and regional expanded TCR counts tracked ubiquitous and regional nonsynonymous mutations, respectively.

By sample share, this clonotype is medium-sized. As yet, its antigen is unknown. Time point in this sample: sample taken at primary tumor resection. Germline V CDR1 and CDR2: SGHRS, YFSETQ. The CDR3 runs to 15 residues. V dropped 3 bases and J dropped 0; count of bases not matched to a gene: 1. MiXCR was run by TCRdb on the 5' RACE reads, yielding one entry per CDR3 protein. The table records over 2,500 distinct CDR3 sequences, around 47% of them present only once. The material sequenced was lung tumor tissue, taken at surgery. This rearrangement joins TRBV5-1 to TRBJ1-2; 11 bases map to TRBD1. The sequence was collected from a male donor with early-stage non-small cell lung cancer. The CDR3 DNA reads TGCGCCAGCAGCTCGGACAGGGGGCCTAACTATGGCTACACCTTC. Translated: CASSSDRGPNYGYTF.